This T cell receptor (beta chain) was captured by sequencing in a study of T cell responses to AZD1222 COVID-19 vaccine. Sequencing used immunoSEQ multiplex PCR; TCRdb keeps in-frame clones, though not all of them. The sample includes about 86,000 clones, roughly 90% of them seen just once. Germline assignment: CDR1 SGHAT and CDR2 FQNNGV. The CDR3 covers 16 residues. With V trimmed by 5 bases and J by 3 bases, 10 bases remained unmatched. The chain uses TRBV11-2 and TRBJ2-7; the match to TRBD1 covers 10 bases. The clonotype comes from an adult who received the AZD1222 COVID-19 vaccine. The sample consisted of peripheral blood, taken 28 days after the second AZD1222 dose. DNA of the CDR3: TGTGCCAGCAGCCCAAGCAGGGGACAGGGGTTCTACGAGCAGTACTTC. Amino acid sequence: CASSPSRGQGFYEQYF. Full variable domain (rest looked up from reference TRBV11-2 and TRBJ2-7): EAGVAQSPRYKIIEKRQSVAFWCNPISGHATLYWYQQILGQGPKLLIQFQNNGVVDDSQLPKDRFSAERLKGVDSTLKIQPAKLEDSAVYLCASSPSRGQGFYEQYFGPGTRLTVT.